The 30 T cell receptor beta chains reported below all come from one sample, sequenced in a study of blood T cell repertoires in COVID-19 (TCRdb year 2020). The library was built by means of the immunoSEQ multiplex PCR assay. This immuneACCESS table, as held by TCRdb, lists in-frame sequences with V and J called but not all clones. Of the missing ones, under half trace to an unresolved V gene in checked studies; the others have no known cause. In all, the sample holds about 310,000 clones, and about 85% of those were seen once. Under 2% of the sample lies in the top ten. The sequenced sample was PBMCs or T cells enriched from blood (not recorded which). The receptors come from a woman between 25 and 40 years old who had been exposed to COVID-19.

This clone was seen only a few times. The chain uses TRBV28 and TRBJ2-3; 14 bases match TRBD2. The CDR3 has 17 residues. Germline CDR1 and CDR2: MDHEN and SYDVKM. V lost 1 base and J lost 3; bases outside the gene matches: 3. The CDR3 spells CASSLLTSGRATDTQYF. The CDR3 DNA reads TGTGCCAGCAGTTTATTGACTAGCGGGAGGGCTACAGATACGCAGTATTTT.

This chain connects TRBV19 to TRBJ1-6; TRBD1 might be the D (6 bases). With 4 bases removed from V and 9 bases from J, the gap between germline ends came to 16 bases. The CDR3 spans 15 residues. The V gene's germline CDR1 is LNHDA and CDR2 SQIVND (reference sequence). This CDR3 reads CASSNPREGGSPLHF. The CDR3, as DNA: TGTGCCAGTAGTAATCCCAGGGAAGGGGGTTCACCCCTCCACTTT.

The chain recombines TRBV6-5 with TRBJ1-2, with D possibly matching TRBD1 (6 bases). Trimming took 6 bases from V and 4 from J, leaving 15 bases between them. The CDR3 has 14 residues. Germline CDR1 and CDR2: MNHEY and SVGAGI. As DNA, the CDR3 is TGTGCCAGCAGACCCAGGGGTTTAAGCTATGGCTACACCTTC. Amino acids: CASRPRGLSYGYTF.

The V gene is TRBV15, the J gene TRBJ2-7; no clear D gene. Germline CDR1 LNHNV, CDR2 YYDKDF (reference sequence). Trimming removed 3 bases at V and 2 bases at J, with 11 bases between. CDR3 length: 14 amino acids. The CDR3 nucleotides are TGTGCCACCAGCAGTTTTACAGAGACCTACGAGCAGTACTTC. This gives the protein CATSSFTETYEQYF.

In its sample, this clone was seen a few times. The rearrangement links TRBV10-3 to TRBJ1-4, with D uncertain. The CDR3 extends over 14 amino acids. Germline CDR1 and CDR2: ENHRY and SYGVKD. Trimming pared 0 bases from V and 4 bases from J, leaving 6 bases between. CDR3 sequence: CAISESAHNEKLFF. The CDR3 DNA is TGTGCCATCAGTGAGTCAGCCCATAATGAAAAACTGTTTTTT.

This clone was found a few times. The chain is built from TRBV7-3 and TRBJ2-1, with TRBD2 matching over 11 bases. The length of the CDR3 is 14 residues. Unmatched junction bases numbered 3, after V lost 4 bases and J lost 7 bases. The germline CDR1 and CDR2 sequences are SGHTA and FQGTGA. Here the CDR3 DNA reads TGTGCCAGCAGCTCAGGGACTAGCGGAAATGAGCAGTTCTTC. Translated: CASSSGTSGNEQFF.

This clone was seen just once. V is TRBV28 and J is TRBJ2-5; D unresolved. CDR1 is MDHEN and CDR2 is SYDVKM in the germline V gene. V lost 3 bases and J 7 bases, leaving 15 bases between the germline ends. The CDR3 covers 14 residues. The DNA of the CDR3 is TGTGCCAGCAGTTTCCCCGTTGTCCCTAGGACCCAGTACTTC. It translates to CASSFPVVPRTQYF.

CDR3 DNA: TGTGCCAGCAGTTTGCAGGGGAAGAACACTGAAGCTTTCTTT. Protein product: CASSLQGKNTEAFF. This rearrangement joins TRBV27 to TRBJ1-1; TRBD1 might be the D (6 bases). The CDR3 consists of 14 residues. V lost 3 bases and J lost 1, with 9 bases in between. CDR1 and CDR2 (germline): MNHEY, SMNVEV (reference sequence).

This clone was recorded once. The rearrangement links TRBV7-2 to TRBJ2-2; tentatively, D is TRBD2 (6 bases). Trimming removed 5 bases from V and 9 bases from J, with 19 bases in between. Germline-derived CDR1 and CDR2 are SGHTA and FQGNSA. The CDR3 has 15 residues. This chain's CDR3 is CASSPFVGSDRELFF. For the CDR3, the DNA is TGTGCCAGCAGCCCTTTCGTCGGGAGCGATAGGGAGCTGTTTTTT.

This chain uses TRBV6-5 with TRBJ1-5, with 9 positions matching TRBD1. Germline V lookup: CDR1 MNHEY, CDR2 SVGAGI. Trimming at V came to 10 bases and at J to 5 bases, leaving 9 bases not matched to a gene. The CDR3 has 14 amino acids. The CDR3 bases are TGTGCCACCGCAAAGGACAGGGGACATCAGCCCCAGCATTTT. It yields the protein CATAKDRGHQPQHF.

This chain joins TRBV7-2 and TRBJ1-1, with D hard to call. V dropped 4 bases and J dropped 6 bases, with 12 bases sitting between them. The CDR3 loop spans 13 amino acids. CDR1 is SGHTA, CDR2 FQGNSA, per germline. The CDR3 DNA is TGTGCCAGCAGCTCCCCAGGAGGCTCTGAAGCTTTCTTT. This translates into CASSSPGGSEAFF.

This sequence joins TRBV3-1 (or the pseudogene TRBV3-2) and TRBJ1-5, with TRBD1 identical over 12 bases. The CDR3 sequence is 21 residues long. The germline CDR1 and CDR2 sequences are LGHDT and YNNKEL (reference sequence). V was pared by 0 bases and J by 5 bases, with 17 bases of the junction left unmatched. In nucleotides, the CDR3 is TGTGCCAGCAGCCAAGATAGGGACAGGGGGCTCCTTGGGACTTCATATCAGCCCCAGCATTTT. Encoded protein: CASSQDRDRGLLGTSYQPQHF.

The chain couples TRBV28 to TRBJ2-2, with a tentative D call TRBD2 (5 bases). The CDR3 extends over 15 amino acids. Trimming shortened V by 8 bases and J by 1 base, and 14 bases separated the two germline ends. CDR1 MDHEN and CDR2 SYDVKM come from the germline V gene. In nucleotides, the CDR3 is TGTGCCAGCGGCAGCCTACTAGTGAACACCGGGGAGCTGTTTTTT. Protein sequence: CASGSLLVNTGELFF.

The chain carries TRBV10-3 and TRBJ1-3; D ambiguous. CDR3 length equals 14 residues. Per the germline V gene, CDR1 is ENHRY and CDR2 is SYGVKD. Deletions cut 9 bases from V and 7 bases from J, with 19 bases between. In DNA form, the CDR3 reads TGTGCCATGGGAGTATCGGGGATGAAGAACACCATATATTTT. Translated: CAMGVSGMKNTIYF.

In its sample, this clone was seen a few times. Here the CDR3 DNA reads TGTGCTAGTGGTCGCGACAGGGGGACGGGCACTGAAGCTTTCTTT. This translates into CASGRDRGTGTEAFF. This rearrangement joins TRBV12-5 to TRBJ1-1, with 9 bases that match TRBD1. This CDR3 spans 15 amino acids. The J segment lost 4 bases and the V segment lost 5 bases, leaving 8 bases of the junction unmatched. CDR1 is LGHNT, CDR2 FRNRAP, per germline. Filled out from reference TRBV12-5 and TRBJ1-1, the complete variable domain reads DARVTQTPRHKVTEMGQEVTMRCQPILGHNTVFWYRQTMMQGLELLAYFRNRAPLDDSGMPKDRFSAEMPDATLATLKIQPSEPRDSAVYFCASGRDRGTGTEAFFGQGTRLTVV.

The count of this clone is one. The chain recombines TRBV10-3 with TRBJ2-7; 7 nucleotides match TRBD2. Trimming cost V 5 bases and J 2 bases; bases outside gene matches: 6. The CDR3 extends over 14 amino acids. Looked up from germline, CDR1 is ENHRY and CDR2 is SYGVKD. CDR3 coding DNA: TGTGCCATCAGTCCTTCTAGCGGCCCCTACGAGCAGTACTTC. It yields the protein CAISPSSGPYEQYF.

The chain uses TRBV13 and TRBJ1-1; 10 nucleotides agree with TRBD1. J was trimmed by 3 bases and V by 4 bases; bases with no gene match: 2. The CDR3 is 14 amino acids. Germline lookup yields CDR1 PRHDT and CDR2 FYEKMQ (reference sequence). As DNA, the CDR3 is TGTGCCAGCAGCTCGGGACAGGGGCACACTGAAGCTTTCTTT. Amino acids: CASSSGQGHTEAFF.

This clone was observed a handful of times. The CDR3 loop reads CASSLGGRQETQYF. CDR3 in DNA: TGCGCCAGCAGCTTAGGGGGTCGCCAAGAGACCCAGTACTTC. The chain couples TRBV5-1 to TRBJ2-5; D may be TRBD1 (6 bases). This CDR3 is 14 amino acids long. From germline, CDR1 is SGHRS and CDR2 YFSETQ. The V end lost 2 bases, the J end lost 1 base, and 9 bases lay between the germline ends.

This rearrangement joins TRBV6-4 to TRBJ2-1, with TRBD1 as a possible D gene (6 bases). Germline CDR1 MRHNA, CDR2 SNTAGT. V was shortened by 2 bases and J by 10 bases, with 12 bases between the two germline ends. There are 13 residues in the CDR3. This CDR3 is CASSDGRGTEQFF. CDR3 DNA sequence: TGTGCCAGCAGTGACGGTAGGGGGACAGAGCAGTTCTTC.

The chain combines TRBV11-1 with TRBJ2-1; the D is unclear. CDR3 size: 13 residues. The germline V gene encodes CDR1 SGHAT and CDR2 FQDESV (reference sequence). Trimming pared 7 bases from V and 3 bases from J, leaving 10 bases between. The CDR3 coding sequence is TGTGCCAGCACGATGAGCGTCTACAATGAGCAGTTCTTC. Its translation: CASTMSVYNEQFF.

The rearrangement joins TRBV7-2 to TRBJ1-4; TRBD1 aligns across 10 bases. The germline V gene has CDR1 SGHTA and CDR2 FQGNSA. The V and J ends lost 4 bases and 8 bases, in that order; junction bases with no gene match: 7. The CDR3 length is 15 residues. DNA of the CDR3: TGTGCCAGCAGCTCCTCGACAGGGGGCAGGGAAAAACTGTTTTTT. This gives the protein CASSSSTGGREKLFF.

The chain combines TRBV9 with TRBJ2-7; D unresolved. Germline CDR1 reads SGDLS; CDR2 reads YYNGEE. V dropped 3 bases and J dropped 2 bases, with 12 bases sitting between them. The CDR3 spans 14 residues. The CDR3 spells CASSASGTTYEQYF. CDR3 nucleotide sequence: TGTGCCAGCAGCGCCTCGGGTACCACCTACGAGCAGTACTTC.

The CDR3 DNA reads TGTGCCAGCAGTTTGCGCGTCCCTGGGGCCAACGTCCTGACTTTC. This translates into CASSLRVPGANVLTF. The chain recombines TRBV2 with TRBJ2-6; D is ambiguous. This CDR3 has 15 residues. V shed 5 bases and J shed 2 bases, with 10 bases lying between them. Germline CDR1 SNHLY, CDR2 FYNNEI.

The chain recombines TRBV7-9 with TRBJ2-1, with a weak D call TRBD2 (6 bases). V lost 5 bases and J 8 bases, leaving 16 bases between the germline ends. The CDR3 spans 14 residues. From germline, CDR1 is SEHNR and CDR2 FQNEAQ (reference sequence). CDR3 sequence: CASSPRDSSDEQFF. In DNA form, the CDR3 reads TGTGCCAGCAGCCCACGGGACTCCAGTGATGAGCAGTTCTTC.

This clone appeared a single time. This sequence joins TRBV6-5 and TRBJ2-1; 9 positions agree with TRBD1. J was trimmed by 5 bases and V by 6 bases; bases with no gene match: 8. The CDR3 is made up of 15 amino acids. The V gene's germline CDR1 is MNHEY and CDR2 SVGAGI. CDR3 nucleotides: TGTGCCAGCAGCCGACCGGGACAGGGACACAATGAGCAGTTCTTC. As protein: CASSRPGQGHNEQFF.

The CDR3, as DNA: TGTGCCAGCAGTTTGACACAGACCTACGAGCAGTACTTC. Translation gives CASSLTQTYEQYF. V gene TRBV27 combines with J gene TRBJ2-7; no clear D. Trimming took 3 bases from V and 2 from J, leaving 8 bases between them. Germline V lookup: CDR1 MNHEY, CDR2 SMNVEV (reference sequence). CDR3 length: 13 amino acids.

J is TRBJ2-2 and V is TRBV11-2; 9 bases match TRBD1. J lost 7 bases, V lost 1 base, and 4 bases had no gene match. Germline-derived CDR1 and CDR2 are SGHAT and FQNNGV. The CDR3 runs 15 residues. CDR3 nucleotide sequence: TGTGCCAGCAGCTTAGGGGACAGGGACCACGGGGAGCTGTTTTTT. Protein product: CASSLGDRDHGELFF.

In DNA form, the CDR3 reads TGTGCCAGCATTCCCGCGGGACAGCCCAACTACGAGCAGTACTTC. Translated: CASIPAGQPNYEQYF. The J gene is TRBJ2-7, the V gene TRBV2, with a weak D call TRBD1 (7 bases). The germline V gene has CDR1 SNHLY and CDR2 FYNNEI. CDR3 length equals 15 residues. The V end lost 7 bases, the J end lost 3 bases, and 19 bases lay between the germline ends.

The chain employs TRBV2 and TRBJ2-6; D might be TRBD2 (6 bases). V was trimmed by 7 bases and J by 0 bases, leaving 16 bases between them. The germline V gene has CDR1 SNHLY and CDR2 FYNNEI. The CDR3 spans 17 residues. CDR3: CASKRRLEGSGANVLTF. The DNA of the CDR3 is TGTGCCAGCAAGCGACGACTGGAGGGCTCTGGGGCCAACGTCCTGACTTTC.

The V and J genes are TRBV5-4 and TRBJ1-1, with D perhaps matching TRBD1 (6 bases). This CDR3 has 13 amino acids. V was shortened by 4 bases and J by 4 bases, with 11 bases between the two germline ends. Germline values: CDR1 SGHNT, CDR2 YYREEE (reference sequence). The CDR3 DNA reads TGTGCCAGCAGCCGGGACATAGTCACTGAAGCTTTCTTT. It is translated as CASSRDIVTEAFF.